This TCR beta chain is from a study of glioma-infiltrating T cells after dendritic cell vaccination. The wider study: Patients received autologous tumor lysate-pulsed dendritic cell vaccination between about 2003 and 2013.

The table came from immunoSEQ multiplex PCR; TCRdb's copy has only in-frame clones and leaves some out. Among 80,000 to 100,000 clones listed, 79% were seen once. CDR3 length equals 18 residues. In germline, CDR1 is MDHEN, CDR2 SYDVKM. The V and J ends lost 6 bases and 0 bases, in that order; junction bases with no gene match: 10. This clonotype was obtained from a human donor with glioblastoma. The rearrangement uses TRBV28 and TRBJ2-6; the match to TRBD1 covers 8 bases. The sequencing used blood, collected before dendritic cell vaccination. The CDR3 DNA is TGTGCCAGCAGCTTGGCCGGGACAGGACGCTCTGGGGCCAACGTCCTGACTTTC. It specifies CASSLAGTGRSGANVLTF.